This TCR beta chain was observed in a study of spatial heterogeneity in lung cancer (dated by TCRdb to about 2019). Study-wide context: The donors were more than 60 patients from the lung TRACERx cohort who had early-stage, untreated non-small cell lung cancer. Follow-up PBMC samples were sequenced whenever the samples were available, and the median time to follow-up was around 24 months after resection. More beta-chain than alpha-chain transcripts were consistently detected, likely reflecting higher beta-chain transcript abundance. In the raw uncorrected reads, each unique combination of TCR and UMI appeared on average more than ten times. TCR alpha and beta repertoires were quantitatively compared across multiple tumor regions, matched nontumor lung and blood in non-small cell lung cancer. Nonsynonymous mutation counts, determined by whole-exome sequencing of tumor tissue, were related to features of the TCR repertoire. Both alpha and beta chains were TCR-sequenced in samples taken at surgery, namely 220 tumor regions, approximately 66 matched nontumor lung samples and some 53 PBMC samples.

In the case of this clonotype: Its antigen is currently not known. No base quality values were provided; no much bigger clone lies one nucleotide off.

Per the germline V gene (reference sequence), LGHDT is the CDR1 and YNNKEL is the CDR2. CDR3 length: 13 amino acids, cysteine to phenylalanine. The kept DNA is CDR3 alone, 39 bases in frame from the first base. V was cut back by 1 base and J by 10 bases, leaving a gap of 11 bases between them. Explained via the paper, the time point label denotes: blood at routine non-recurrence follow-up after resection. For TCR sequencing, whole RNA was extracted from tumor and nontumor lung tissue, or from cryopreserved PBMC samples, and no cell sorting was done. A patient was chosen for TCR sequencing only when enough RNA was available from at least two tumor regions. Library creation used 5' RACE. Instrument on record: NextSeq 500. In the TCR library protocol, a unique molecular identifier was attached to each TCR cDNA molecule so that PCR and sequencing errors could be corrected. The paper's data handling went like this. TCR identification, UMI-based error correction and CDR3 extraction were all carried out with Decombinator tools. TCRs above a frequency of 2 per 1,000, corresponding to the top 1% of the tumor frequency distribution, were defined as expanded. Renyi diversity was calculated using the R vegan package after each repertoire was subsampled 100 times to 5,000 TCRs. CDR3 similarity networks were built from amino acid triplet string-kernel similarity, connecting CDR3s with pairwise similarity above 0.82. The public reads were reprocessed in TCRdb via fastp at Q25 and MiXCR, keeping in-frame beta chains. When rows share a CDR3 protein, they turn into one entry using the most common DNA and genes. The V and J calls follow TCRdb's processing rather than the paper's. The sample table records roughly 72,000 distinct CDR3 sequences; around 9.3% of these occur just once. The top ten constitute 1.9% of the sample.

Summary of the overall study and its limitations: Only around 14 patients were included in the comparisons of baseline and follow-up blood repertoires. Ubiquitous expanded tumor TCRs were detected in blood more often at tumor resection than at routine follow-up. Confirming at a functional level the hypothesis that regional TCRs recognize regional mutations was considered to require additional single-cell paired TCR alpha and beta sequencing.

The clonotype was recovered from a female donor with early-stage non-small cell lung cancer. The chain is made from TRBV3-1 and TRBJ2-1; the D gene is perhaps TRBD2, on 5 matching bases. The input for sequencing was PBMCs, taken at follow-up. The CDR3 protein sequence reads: CASSQVPGEEQFF. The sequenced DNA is TGTGCCAGCAGCCAAGTCCCCGGGGAAGAGCAGTTCTTC.